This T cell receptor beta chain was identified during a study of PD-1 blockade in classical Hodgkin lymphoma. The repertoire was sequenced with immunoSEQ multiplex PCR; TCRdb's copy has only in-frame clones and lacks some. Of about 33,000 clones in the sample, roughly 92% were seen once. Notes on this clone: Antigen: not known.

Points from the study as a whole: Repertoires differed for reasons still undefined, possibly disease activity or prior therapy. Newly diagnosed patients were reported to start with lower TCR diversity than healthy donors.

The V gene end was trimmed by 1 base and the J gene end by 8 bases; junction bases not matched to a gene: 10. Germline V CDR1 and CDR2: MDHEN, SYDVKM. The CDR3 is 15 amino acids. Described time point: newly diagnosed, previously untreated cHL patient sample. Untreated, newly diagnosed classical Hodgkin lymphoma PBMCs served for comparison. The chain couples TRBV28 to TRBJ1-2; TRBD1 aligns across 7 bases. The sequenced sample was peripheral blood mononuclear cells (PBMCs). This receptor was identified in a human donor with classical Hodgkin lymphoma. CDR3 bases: TGTGCCAGCAGTTTATATACAGGGGAGGGCGGGGGCTACACCTTC. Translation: CASSLYTGEGGGYTF.